A single sample gave rise to the 11 T cell receptor beta chains below, sequenced in a study of graft-versus-host responses after intestinal transplantation (dated by TCRdb to the early 2020s). Receptor libraries were prepared by the immunoSEQ multiplex PCR assay. TCRdb mirrors the immuneACCESS table, restricted to in-frame sequences. Some clones are absent from its copies; in checked studies, under half trace to an unresolved V gene, and the reason for the others is unknown. A total of 8,000 or so clones appear in this sample, 92% of them only once. About 1.5% of the sample goes to the ten largest clones. The material sequenced was PBMCs, taken approximately 32 days after intestinal transplant. These receptors all stem from a human patient who received an intestinal transplant, so some T cells may come from the graft donor.

Comments on this clone: The junction shows a germline mismatch at one end, possibly a read error. J is TRBJ1-3 and V is TRBV6-5; D is uncertain. CDR3 length equals 15 residues. Germline CDR1 reads MNHEY; CDR2 reads SVGAGI. The CDR3 DNA is TGTGTCAGCAGTCCCATCCTGGGTCGAGGAAACACCATATATTTT. This translates into CVSSPILGRGNTIYF.

V gene TRBV27 combines with J gene TRBJ2-5; 10 bases align to TRBD1. The junction had 4 bases not matched to a gene; V was cut back by 3 bases and J by 0 bases. This CDR3 spans 16 amino acids. In germline, CDR1 is MNHEY, CDR2 SMNVEV (reference sequence). The chain's CDR3 is CASSFPGTGDQETQYF. Here the CDR3 DNA reads TGTGCCAGCAGTTTCCCCGGGACAGGGGACCAAGAGACCCAGTACTTC.

The chain couples TRBV30 to TRBJ2-2; D might be TRBD1 (5 bases). Between the trimmed V and J ends, which lost 0 bases and 5 bases, there was a span of 10 bases. This CDR3 has 14 residues. Germline V gene data show CDR1 as GTSNPN and CDR2 as SVGIG (reference sequence). The CDR3 loop reads CAWSVKGRTGELFF. CDR3 bases: TGTGCCTGGAGTGTTAAGGGGCGGACCGGGGAGCTGTTTTTT. Based on the CDR3 plus reference TRBV30 and TRBJ2-2, the full variable domain is SQTIHQWPATLVQPVGSPLSLECTVEGTSNPNLYWYRQAAGRGLQLLFYSVGIGQISSEVPQNLSASRPQDRQFILSSKKLLLSDSGFYLCAWSVKGRTGELFFGEGSRLTVL.

This rearrangement joins TRBV10-3 to TRBJ2-7; D not certain. This CDR3 contains 12 residues. Germline V gives CDR1 ENHRY, CDR2 SYGVKD. The V end lost 3 bases, the J end lost 3 bases, and 6 bases lay between the germline ends. CDR3 nucleotide sequence: TGTGCCATCAGTGACGGTGACTACGAGCAGTACTTC. Protein sequence: CAISDGDYEQYF.

The chain couples TRBV5-8 to TRBJ2-7; D is unresolved. CDR1 and CDR2 from the germline V gene are SGHTS and YDEGEE. CDR3 length equals 15 residues. Trimming removed 1 base at V and 2 bases at J, with 13 bases between. The CDR3 is CASSLFFPTPYEQYF. DNA for the CDR3: TGTGCCAGCAGCTTGTTCTTCCCTACACCCTACGAGCAGTACTTC.

The chain combines TRBV9 with TRBJ2-7; 11 nucleotides align to TRBD2. CDR1 and CDR2 from the germline V gene are SGDLS and YYNGEE. The CDR3 runs to 15 residues. V dropped 3 bases and J dropped 0; count of bases not matched to a gene: 2. The CDR3 loop is CASSASGGHSYEQYF. The CDR3 DNA is TGTGCCAGCAGCGCTAGCGGGGGGCACTCCTACGAGCAGTACTTC.

The J gene is TRBJ2-1, the V gene TRBV4-1; D may be TRBD1 or TRBD2 (5 bases each). Trimming pared 1 base from V and 8 bases from J, leaving 15 bases between. The germline CDR1 and CDR2 sequences are MGHRA and YSYEKL. The CDR3 is 15 residues long. The CDR3 reads CASSQVGVAGDEQFF. The CDR3 DNA reads as TGCGCCAGCAGCCAAGTAGGGGTGGCCGGGGATGAGCAGTTCTTC.

This rearrangement joins TRBV7-9 to TRBJ2-7; TRBD2 aligns across 10 bases. The CDR3 runs to 18 residues. Germline CDR1 and CDR2: SEHNR and FQNEAQ (reference sequence). V was pared by 5 bases and J by 7 bases, with 20 bases of the junction left unmatched. CDR3 in amino acids: CASSPGRGSLAGPWEQYF. The CDR3 DNA follows: TGTGCCAGCAGCCCGGGACGAGGGTCACTAGCGGGGCCTTGGGAGCAGTACTTC.

The chain has TRBV30 and TRBJ1-1; D is unclear. V lost 0 bases and J lost 4, with 15 bases in between. The CDR3 has 15 residues. Germline CDR1 GTSNPN, CDR2 SVGIG (reference sequence). CDR3 sequence reads: CAWSVGGRVGTEAFF. The CDR3 nucleotides read TGTGCCTGGAGTGTGGGTGGCCGGGTAGGCACTGAAGCTTTCTTT.

This chain joins TRBV11-2 and TRBJ1-3; D gene uncertain. The germline CDR1 and CDR2 sequences are SGHAT and FQNNGV. This CDR3 has 16 residues. V was pared by 5 bases and J by 4 bases, with 18 bases between. CDR3 in amino acids: CASSRGAYQRGNTIYF. CDR3 coding DNA: TGTGCCAGCAGCCGTGGAGCGTACCAACGGGGAAACACCATATATTTT.

This chain uses TRBV11-2 with TRBJ2-6; D not resolved. Germline V CDR1 and CDR2: SGHAT, FQNNGV. V was pared by 1 base and J by 4 bases, with 11 bases between. This CDR3 has 16 amino acids. CDR3 loop: CASSLVYGSGANVLTF. The DNA for the CDR3 is TGTGCCAGCAGCTTAGTGTATGGTTCCGGGGCCAACGTCCTGACTTTC.